This T cell receptor beta chain is from a study of shared clonotypes between healthy human individuals. General study results and limits: With four donors compared, roughly 5% of naive CD4 clonotypes were shared.

Data came from immunoSEQ multiplex PCR; TCRdb stores just in-frame clones and leaves some out. The sample includes about 600,000 clones, more than 95% of them seen just once. CDR1 and CDR2 from the germline V gene are MNHEY and SMNVEV (reference sequence). This CDR3 has 19 residues. V shed 5 bases and J 3 bases; nucleotides not matched to a gene: 16. The donor population consisted of healthy HIV-negative adults with no recent acute infections or vaccinations. Only Caucasian adults living in Nashville, Tennessee made up the donor group. Worth noting for this clone: Its specificity is unknown.

This chain connects TRBV27 to TRBJ2-2, with TRBD1 matching 9 bases. This clonotype was obtained from a woman aged 25 to 39 in good health. Sequencing was carried out using naive CD4+ T cells sorted from blood. Sample subset: CD45RA+ positively selected. The CDR3 loop reads CASSPRPSPWDRDTGELFF. The CDR3, as DNA: TGTGCCAGCAGTCCCCGGCCCTCCCCGTGGGACAGGGACACCGGGGAGCTGTTTTTT.